This T cell receptor beta chain emerged from a study of regulatory T cells in long-lasting Graves disease. Relying on iRepertoire HTBI primers and Arm-PCR of CDR3 regions, the team built TCR beta libraries. TCRdb reprocessed the multiplex PCR reads with MiXCR, giving one entry per CDR3 protein. This table has a few hundred thousand distinct CDR3 sequences, approximately 21% appearing once. This clonotype came up many times. Its target is unknown. General observations from the study: TRBV28 was favored in persistent disease, as were TRBJ1-2 and TRBJ2-5.

V was clipped by 5 bases and J by 4 bases, with 18 bases between them. CDR1 and CDR2 (germline): SGHAT, FQNNGV. This CDR3 is 17 amino acids long. The time point here: persistent/refractory GD, antithyroid drugs over 5 years with positive TRAb. RNA from PBMCs was the source of the TCR library. This receptor was obtained from a female donor with Graves disease. V usage is TRBV11-2 and J usage is TRBJ1-6; D is unresolved. The sample in question was peripheral blood mononuclear cells (PBMCs), obtained when the disease was refractory, from a patient treated with antithyroid drugs. CDR3 residues: CASSRGSRDLYNSPLHF. Written as DNA, the CDR3 is TGTGCCAGCAGCCGCGGGTCGAGGGATTTGTATAATTCACCCCTCCACTTT.